The next 8 T cell receptor beta chains were all read from a single sample in a study of blood T cell repertoires in COVID-19. Profiling relied on immunoSEQ multiplex PCR, and the TCRdb table lists in-frame clones only, not all of them. This repertoire shows about 210,000 clones, around nine tenths found once; its top ten account for approximately 1.5%. The material sequenced was peripheral blood. The receptors stem from a man aged 18 to 30 with active or convalescent COVID-19.

Here the CDR3 reads CASSQAENNEQFF. In nucleotides, the CDR3 is TGCGCCAGCAGCCAAGCGGAGAACAATGAGCAGTTCTTC. This chain uses TRBV5-1 with TRBJ2-1; D perhaps matches TRBD2 (5 bases). CDR3 length equals 13 residues. Germline V gives CDR1 SGHRS, CDR2 YFSETQ. The V gene lost 4 bases and the J gene lost 5 bases, with 10 bases spanning the gap.

The chain joins TRBV21-1 to TRBJ1-5; TRBD1, the table's D call, was not compared with the DNA. TRBV21-1 is classified as a pseudogene. CDR3 length: 14 residues. The CDR3 spells CASSNPGSNQPQHF. In nucleotides, the CDR3 is TGTGCCAGCAGCAATCCAGGGAGCAATCAGCCCCAGCATTTT.

V is TRBV30 and J is TRBJ1-5; 7 bases are shared with TRBD1. The germline V gene encodes CDR1 GTSNPN and CDR2 SVGIG (reference sequence). V lost 1 base to trimming and J lost 6 bases; unmatched junction nucleotides: 6. The CDR3 is 14 amino acids. CDR3 loop: CAWSGTGGRQPQHF. In DNA form, the CDR3 reads TGTGCCTGGAGTGGGACAGGAGGACGTCAGCCCCAGCATTTT.

This chain connects TRBV11-3 to TRBJ2-4; 13 bases fit TRBD2. CDR1 SGHNT and CDR2 YENEEA come from the germline V gene. This CDR3 has 20 amino acids. Trimming cost V 6 bases and J 0 bases; bases outside gene matches: 14. CDR3 DNA sequence: TGTGCCAGCAGGAGCAAGGCGGGACTAGCGGGGTTTCTAGCCAAAAACATTCAGTACTTC. Translating it yields CASRSKAGLAGFLAKNIQYF.

The rearrangement links TRBV11-2 to TRBJ2-7; 8 bases fit TRBD2. The CDR3 consists of 13 residues. CDR1 SGHAT and CDR2 FQNNGV come from the germline V gene. V lost 6 bases and J lost 6; bases outside the gene matches: 7. As DNA, the CDR3 is TGTGCCAGCAGTTCCAGCGGGAGTGGCGAGCAGTACTTC. Its translation: CASSSSGSGEQYF.

The V call is TRBV7-7, the J call TRBJ2-2, with D maybe TRBD1 (7 bases). Trimming cost V 5 bases and J 4 bases, with 17 bases left between them. Germline-derived CDR1 and CDR2 are SSHAT and FNYEAQ (reference sequence). CDR3 size: 16 residues. In DNA, the CDR3 is TGTGCCAGCAGCCAGGGGGGTCCCCTTGGCACCGGGGAGCTGTTTTTT. Translating it yields CASSQGGPLGTGELFF.

The V and J genes are TRBV30 and TRBJ1-2; D is unclear. The V gene's germline CDR1 is GTSNPN and CDR2 SVGIG (reference sequence). The CDR3 consists of 12 residues. V was cut by 0 bases and J by 4 bases, with 6 bases left in between. The CDR3 spells CAWSVSSYGYTF. DNA of the CDR3: TGTGCCTGGAGTGTATCCAGCTATGGCTACACCTTC.

The genes are TRBV6-1 and TRBJ2-3; 11 bases are shared with TRBD1. The CDR3 sequence is 16 residues long. In germline, CDR1 is MNHNS, CDR2 SASEGT. V was clipped by 1 base and J by 4 bases; unmatched bases: 4. The CDR3 loop is CASSEVPGQGADTQYF. The CDR3 DNA reads TGTGCCAGCAGTGAAGTCCCGGGACAGGGGGCAGATACGCAGTATTTT.